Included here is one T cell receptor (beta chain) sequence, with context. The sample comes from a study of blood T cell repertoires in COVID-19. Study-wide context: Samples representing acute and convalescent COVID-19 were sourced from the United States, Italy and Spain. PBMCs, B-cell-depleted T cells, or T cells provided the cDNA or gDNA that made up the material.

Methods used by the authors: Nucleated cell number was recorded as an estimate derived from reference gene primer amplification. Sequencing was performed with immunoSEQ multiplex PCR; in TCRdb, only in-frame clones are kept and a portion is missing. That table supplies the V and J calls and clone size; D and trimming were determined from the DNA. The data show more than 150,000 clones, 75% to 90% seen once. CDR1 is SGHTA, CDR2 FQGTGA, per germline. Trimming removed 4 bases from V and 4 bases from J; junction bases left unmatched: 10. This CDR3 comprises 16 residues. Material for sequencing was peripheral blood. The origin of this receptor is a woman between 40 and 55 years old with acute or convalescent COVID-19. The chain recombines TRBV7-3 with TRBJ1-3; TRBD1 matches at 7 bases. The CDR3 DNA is TGTGCCAGCAGCTCAAGTCGACAGGGTCTAGGAAACACCATATATTTT. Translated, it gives CASSSSRQGLGNTIYF.